One and the same sample provided the 18 T cell receptor beta chains below, sequenced in a study of blood T cell repertoires in COVID-19. Assay: immunoSEQ multiplex PCR; the TCRdb copy retains only in-frame clones and omits some. This sample yields approximately 46,000 clones, of which around 81% are seen a single time; about a fifth belongs to the top ten. Source material: peripheral blood. The origin of the receptors is a woman aged 80 or older with COVID-19, enrolled during active disease.

V is TRBV5-1 and J is TRBJ1-1, with D perhaps matching TRBD1 (6 bases). Trimming left V 4 bases short and J 0 bases short, with 10 bases between. CDR1 is SGHRS, CDR2 YFSETQ, per germline. This CDR3 comprises 14 residues. CDR3 sequence: CASSVGHMNTEAFF. CDR3 DNA sequence: TGCGCCAGCAGCGTGGGACACATGAACACTGAAGCTTTCTTT.

The chain is built from TRBV19 and TRBJ1-1, with D possibly matching TRBD1 (6 bases). V dropped 3 bases and J dropped 7 bases, with 12 bases sitting between them. CDR3 size: 13 residues. Looked up from germline, CDR1 is LNHDA and CDR2 is SQIVND (reference sequence). CDR3 coding DNA: TGTGCCAGTAGTATTCTGGGGGCGGTTGAAGCTTTCTTT. Translated, it gives CASSILGAVEAFF.

The chain carries TRBV19 and TRBJ1-1, with 7 bases aligning to TRBD1. The CDR3 runs to 13 residues. CDR1 is LNHDA, CDR2 SQIVND, per germline (reference sequence). Unmatched junction bases numbered 1, after V lost 6 bases and J lost 0 bases. The CDR3 reads CASRTGLNTEAFF. DNA for the CDR3: TGTGCCAGTAGGACAGGGCTGAACACTGAAGCTTTCTTT. Full variable domain (rest looked up from reference TRBV19 and TRBJ1-1): DGGITQSPKYLFRKEGQNVTLSCEQNLNHDAMYWYRQDPGQGLRLIYYSQIVNDFQKGDIAEGYSVSREKKESFPLTVTSAQKNPTAFYLCASRTGLNTEAFFGQGTRLTVV.

This chain uses TRBV20-1 with TRBJ2-7, with 7 nucleotides matching TRBD1. The V segment lost 3 bases and the J segment 0 bases; nucleotides outside the gene matches: 11. Germline V gene lookup returns CDR1 DFQATT and CDR2 SNEGSKA (reference sequence). The CDR3 loop spans 16 amino acids. CDR3 sequence (DNA): TGCAGTGCTAGTGGGCTGCGACAGGGAATCTCCTACGAGCAGTACTTC. Its translation is CSASGLRQGISYEQYF.

This clone was counted a few times. V gene TRBV19 combines with J gene TRBJ2-7; 12 bases agree with TRBD2. This CDR3 has 15 amino acids. Per germline, CDR1 LNHDA and CDR2 SQIVND (reference sequence). Trimming at V came to 4 bases and at J to 3 bases, leaving 4 bases not matched to a gene. The CDR3 bases are TGTGCCAGTAGTACCCTAGCGGGAGGGATCTACGAGCAGTACTTC. As protein: CASSTLAGGIYEQYF.

The V and J genes are TRBV5-5 and TRBJ2-7; TRBD2 aligns across 8 bases. With 4 bases clipped from V and 5 bases from J, the junction kept 8 bases outside the gene matches. Germline V gene data show CDR1 as SGHKS and CDR2 as YYEKEE (reference sequence). The CDR3 has 14 residues. The CDR3 nucleotides read TGTGCCAGCAGCCCCGGGCTAGCGGGCCACGAGCAGTACTTC. Its protein is CASSPGLAGHEQYF.

The chain uses TRBV5-5 and TRBJ1-2, with D perhaps matching TRBD1 (6 bases). Deletions cut 0 bases from V and 6 bases from J, with 9 bases between. Germline assignment: CDR1 SGHKS and CDR2 YYEKEE (reference sequence). The CDR3 is made up of 13 amino acids. The CDR3 coding sequence is TGTGCCAGCAGCTTGGTACCAGGGGATGGCTACACCTTC. This encodes CASSLVPGDGYTF.

This chain links TRBV19 with TRBJ2-4, with a possible D match to TRBD1 (6 bases). V lost 7 bases and J 0 bases, leaving 19 bases between the germline ends. The CDR3 spans 17 residues. Germline CDR1 reads LNHDA; CDR2 reads SQIVND (reference sequence). The CDR3 sequence is CASTMGGGTLAKNIQYF. In DNA, the CDR3 is TGTGCCAGTACCATGGGTGGGGGCACTTTAGCCAAAAACATTCAGTACTTC.

DNA of the CDR3: TGTGCCAGCTCACTAGTCGTGGATACGCAGTATTTT. Amino acids: CASSLVVDTQYF. This chain uses TRBV18 with TRBJ2-3; no clear D. The CDR3 has 12 residues. Germline-derived CDR1 and CDR2 are KGHSH and LQKENI. Deletions cut 4 bases from V and 6 bases from J, with 8 bases between.

The chain links TRBV4-2 to TRBJ2-1, with 10 bases matching TRBD2. V dropped 5 bases and J dropped 4; count of bases not matched to a gene: 8. The germline CDR1 and CDR2 sequences are LGHNA and YNFKEQ. The CDR3 has 16 amino acids. The CDR3 sequence is CASSSRTSGDYNEQFF. In DNA form, the CDR3 reads TGTGCCAGCAGCTCGAGAACTAGCGGGGATTACAATGAGCAGTTCTTC.

The V and J genes are TRBV9 and TRBJ2-2; TRBD2 is a possible D gene (6 bases). V shed 1 base and J shed 0 bases, with 7 bases lying between them. This CDR3 comprises 15 residues. Germline assignment: CDR1 SGDLS and CDR2 YYNGEE. In DNA, the CDR3 is TGTGCCAGCAGCGTAAGGACTACGAACACCGGGGAGCTGTTTTTT. Its translation: CASSVRTTNTGELFF.

The chain carries TRBV4-1 and TRBJ2-4; 7 nucleotides agree with TRBD2. The germline gives CDR1 MGHRA, CDR2 YSYEKL. V lost 1 base and J lost 0; bases outside the gene matches: 9. CDR3 length: 18 residues. The CDR3 nucleotides are TGCGCCAGCAGCCAAGTTCTCGGCGGGGGTTTAGCCAAAAACATTCAGTACTTC. It is translated as CASSQVLGGGLAKNIQYF.

The chain links TRBV6-4 to TRBJ2-1; 8 nucleotides match TRBD2. Germline lookup yields CDR1 MRHNA and CDR2 SNTAGT. V dropped 6 bases and J dropped 0; count of bases not matched to a gene: 10. This CDR3 is 17 amino acids long. The CDR3 nucleotides are TGTGCCAGCAGCGAAGGACTAGCCAAATCCTCCTACAATGAGCAGTTCTTC. Encoded protein: CASSEGLAKSSYNEQFF.

The genes are TRBV5-5 and TRBJ1-2; no reliable D call. V was pared by 0 bases and J by 4 bases, with 10 bases between. Germline V gene data show CDR1 as SGHKS and CDR2 as YYEKEE (reference sequence). The CDR3 sequence is 14 residues long. Here the CDR3 DNA reads TGTGCCAGCAGCTTGGAGGCAGGCCTCTATGGCTACACCTTC. Translation gives CASSLEAGLYGYTF.

The chain employs TRBV7-3 and TRBJ2-3; 7 positions agree with TRBD2. V trimming: 2 bases; J trimming: 0 bases; junction bases outside the gene matches: 2. Germline lookup yields CDR1 SGHTA and CDR2 FQGTGA. The CDR3 is made up of 15 amino acids. DNA of the CDR3: TGTGCCAGCAGCTTAGCTAGCGGAAGCACAGATACGCAGTATTTT. It is translated as CASSLASGSTDTQYF.

This chain links TRBV7-3 with TRBJ2-5; D remains ambiguous. The CDR3 has 12 residues. Germline-derived CDR1 and CDR2 are SGHTA and FQGTGA. V was cut by 2 bases and J by 5 bases, with 6 bases left in between. Here the CDR3 reads CASSLSGETQYF. CDR3 nucleotide sequence: TGTGCCAGCAGCTTATCGGGTGAGACCCAGTACTTC. Using reference TRBV7-3 and TRBJ2-5 for the parts outside the CDR3, the full variable domain is GAGVSQTPSNKVTEKGKYVELRCDPISGHTALYWYRQSLGQGPEFLIYFQGTGAADDSGLPNDRFFAVRPEGSVSTLKIQRTERGDSAVYLCASSLSGETQYFGPGTRLLVL.

The gene calls are TRBV2 and TRBJ2-1; 14 bases are a match to TRBD2. The V gene end was trimmed by 8 bases and the J gene end by 9 bases; junction bases not matched to a gene: 9. Germline-derived CDR1 and CDR2 are SNHLY and FYNNEI. This CDR3 is built from 15 residues. The CDR3 coding sequence is TGTGCCAGCCGCGGGACTAGCGGGAGAATTGGTGAGCAGTTCTTC. Its protein product is CASRGTSGRIGEQFF.

The chain employs TRBV19 and TRBJ2-4; D might be TRBD1 (6 bases). This CDR3 is 15 amino acids long. Looked up from germline, CDR1 is LNHDA and CDR2 is SQIVND (reference sequence). V was cut by 7 bases and J by 8 bases, with 21 bases left in between. The CDR3 protein is CASKPRGDGLDIQYF. Here the CDR3 DNA reads TGTGCCAGTAAGCCCAGGGGAGATGGATTAGACATTCAGTACTTC.